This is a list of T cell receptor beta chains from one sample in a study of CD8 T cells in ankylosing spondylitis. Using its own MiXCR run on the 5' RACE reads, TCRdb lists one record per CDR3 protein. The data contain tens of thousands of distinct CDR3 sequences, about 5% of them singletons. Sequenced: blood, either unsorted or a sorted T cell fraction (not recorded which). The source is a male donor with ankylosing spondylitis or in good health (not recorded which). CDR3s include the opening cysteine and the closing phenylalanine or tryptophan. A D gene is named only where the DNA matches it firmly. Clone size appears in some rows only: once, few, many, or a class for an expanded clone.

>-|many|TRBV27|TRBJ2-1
CASHQRGEISYNEQFF
TGTGCCAGCCACCAAAGGGGGGAGATCTCCTACAATGAGCAGTTCTTC
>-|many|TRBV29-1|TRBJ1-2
CSSSGGGF
TGCAGTTCCTCCGGGGGAGGTTTC
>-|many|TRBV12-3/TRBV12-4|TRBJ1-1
CASSYMRTEAFF
TGTGCCAGCAGTTATATGCGCACTGAAGCTTTCTTT
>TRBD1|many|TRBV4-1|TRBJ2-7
CASSQGQGDYEQYF
TGCGCCAGCAGCCAAGGACAGGGGGACTACGAGCAGTACTTC
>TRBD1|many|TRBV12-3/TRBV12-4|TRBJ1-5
CASSQGQRDQPQHF
TGTGCCAGCAGCCAGGGACAGAGAGATCAGCCCCAGCATTTT
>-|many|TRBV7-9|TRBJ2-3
CASSLATGSDTQYF
TGTGCCAGCAGCTTAGCTACAGGCTCAGATACGCAGTATTTT
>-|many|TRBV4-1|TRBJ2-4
CASSQDSGLAKNIQYF
TGCGCCAGCAGCCAAGACTCTGGTTTAGCCAAAAACATTCAGTACTTC
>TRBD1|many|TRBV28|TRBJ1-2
CASSPGTGLDGYTF
TGTGCCAGCAGCCCCGGGACAGGACTCGATGGCTACACCTTC
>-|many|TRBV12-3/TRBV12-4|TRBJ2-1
CASGELNEQFF
TGTGCCAGCGGCGAACTCAATGAGCAGTTCTTC
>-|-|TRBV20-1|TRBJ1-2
CSARIQGGYTF
TGCAGTGCTAGAATCCAGGGGGGCTACACCTTC
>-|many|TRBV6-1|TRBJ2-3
CASSTLDMSGTDTQYF
TGTGCCAGCAGCACCCTCGACATGTCGGGCACAGATACGCAGTATTTT
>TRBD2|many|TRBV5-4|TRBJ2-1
CASSVYSGGQYNEQFF
TGTGCCAGCAGCGTCTATAGCGGGGGACAATACAATGAGCAGTTCTTC
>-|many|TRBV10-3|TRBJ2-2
CAITGTDVNTGELFF
TGTGCCATCACCGGGACTGATGTTAACACCGGGGAGCTGTTTTTT
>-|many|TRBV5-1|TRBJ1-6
CASSLNGLNSPLHF
TGCGCCAGCAGCTTGAACGGACTTAATTCACCCCTCCACTTT
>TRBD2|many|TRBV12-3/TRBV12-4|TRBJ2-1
CASSLLAGGPQNEQFF
TGTGCCAGCAGTTTATTGGCGGGGGGGCCTCAGAATGAGCAGTTCTTC
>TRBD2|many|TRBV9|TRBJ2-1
CASSVELAGMNEQFF
TGTGCCAGCAGCGTAGAACTAGCGGGGATGAATGAGCAGTTCTTC
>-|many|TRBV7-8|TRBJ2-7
CASSLEASSYEQYF
TGTGCCAGCAGCTTAGAGGCCAGTTCCTACGAGCAGTACTTC
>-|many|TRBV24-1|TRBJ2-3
CATSEGRTSTDTQYF
TGTGCCACCAGTGAAGGCAGGACCAGCACAGATACGCAGTATTTT
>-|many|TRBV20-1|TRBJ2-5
CSAKSVETQYF
TGCAGTGCTAAAAGCGTCGAGACCCAGTACTTC
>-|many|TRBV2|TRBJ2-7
CASGQGQISSYEQYF
TGTGCCAGCGGGCAGGGCCAGATCTCTTCCTACGAGCAGTACTTC
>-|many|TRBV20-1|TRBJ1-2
CSARGLGTGANYGYTF
TGCAGTGCTAGAGGGCTTGGGACCGGAGCTAACTATGGCTACACCTTC
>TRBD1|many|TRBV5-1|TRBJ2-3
CASSSGTGISSTDTQYF
TGCGCCAGCAGCTCCGGGACAGGTATCTCCAGCACAGATACGCAGTATTTT
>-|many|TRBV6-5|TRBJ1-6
CASSRMGSLLRLHF
TGTGCCAGCAGCCGCATGGGAAGTCTCCTTCGCCTCCACTTT
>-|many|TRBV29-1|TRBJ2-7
CSVDEGTYEQYF
TGCAGCGTTGACGAGGGGACCTACGAGCAGTACTTC
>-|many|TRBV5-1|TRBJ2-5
CASSSGTGLYETQYF
TGCGCCAGCAGCTCCGGGACTGGTCTTTACGAGACCCAGTACTTC
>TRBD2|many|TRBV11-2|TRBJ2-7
CASRLAGLGAQYF
TGTGCCAGTCGACTAGCGGGGCTCGGGGCTCAGTACTTC
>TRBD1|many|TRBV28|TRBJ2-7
CASSLTGGLSYEQYF
TGTGCCAGCAGCTTAACAGGGGGCCTCTCCTACGAGCAGTACTTC
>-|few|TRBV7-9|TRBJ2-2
CASTIGVGTLPGELFF
TGTGCCAGCACCATCGGGGTCGGGACCTTACCCGGGGAGCTGTTTTTT
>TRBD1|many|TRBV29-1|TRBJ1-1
CSAQPDRGRTEAFF
TGCAGCGCCCAACCCGACAGGGGGCGGACTGAAGCTTTCTTT
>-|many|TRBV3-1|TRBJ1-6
CASSLEPGELTNSPLHF
TGTGCCAGCAGCCTGGAACCGGGAGAACTTACGAATTCACCCCTCCACTTT
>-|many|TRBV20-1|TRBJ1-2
CSARVILLPVNYGYTF
TGCAGTGCTAGAGTGATATTATTGCCGGTGAACTATGGCTACACCTTC
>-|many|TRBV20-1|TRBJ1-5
CSAPAGPWVGGQPQHF
TGCAGTGCGCCAGCAGGGCCCTGGGTGGGAGGTCAGCCCCAGCATTTT
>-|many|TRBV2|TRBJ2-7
CASSEGVGQYF
TGTGCCAGCAGTGAGGGGGTTGGGCAGTACTTC
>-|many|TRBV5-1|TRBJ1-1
CASSSRGGDTTGAEAFF
TGCGCCAGCAGCTCAAGGGGGGGGGACACCACGGGTGCTGAAGCTTTCTTT
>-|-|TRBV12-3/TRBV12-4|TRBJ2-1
CASSSTSGRGSYTEQFF
TGTGCCAGCAGTTCTACTTCTGGGCGGGGATCTTACACTGAGCAGTTCTTC
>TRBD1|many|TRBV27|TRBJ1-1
CASSLGTANTEAFF
TGTGCCAGCAGTTTGGGGACAGCAAACACTGAAGCTTTCTTT
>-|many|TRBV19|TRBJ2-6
CASSMEPYRAGANVLTF
TGTGCCAGTAGTATGGAGCCCTACAGGGCTGGGGCCAACGTCCTGACTTTC
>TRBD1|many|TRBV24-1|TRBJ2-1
CATSDRGTGGGEQFF
TGTGCCACCAGTGACCGAGGGACAGGGGGAGGTGAGCAGTTCTTC
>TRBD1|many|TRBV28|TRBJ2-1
CASSPDRGFFYNEQFF
TGTGCCAGCAGTCCGGACAGGGGGTTCTTCTACAATGAGCAGTTCTTC
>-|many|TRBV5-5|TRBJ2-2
CASSLVATFSTGELFF
TGTGCCAGCAGCTTGGTTGCTACATTCTCCACCGGGGAGCTGTTTTTT
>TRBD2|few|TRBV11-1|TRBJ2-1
CASSPDFVSGGSSYNEQFF
TGTGCCAGCAGCCCCGACTTTGTCAGCGGGGGGTCCTCCTACAATGAGCAGTTCTTC
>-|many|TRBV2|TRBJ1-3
CASKTDISGNTIYF
TGTGCCAGCAAGACAGACATCTCTGGAAACACCATATATTTT
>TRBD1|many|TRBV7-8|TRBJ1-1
CASSVQGAVAGAFF
TGTGCCAGCAGCGTACAGGGGGCGGTAGCAGGAGCTTTCTTT
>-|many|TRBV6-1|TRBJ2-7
CASRRHTTGRKNEQYF
TGTGCCAGCAGACGTCATACTACAGGGAGAAAAAACGAGCAGTACTTC
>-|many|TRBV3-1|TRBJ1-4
CASSQTTRPKGKLFF
TGTGCCAGCAGCCAAACGACCCGGCCCAAGGGAAAACTGTTTTTT
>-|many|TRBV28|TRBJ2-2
CAAGTPNTGELFF
TGTGCCGCCGGGACACCTAACACCGGGGAGCTGTTTTTT
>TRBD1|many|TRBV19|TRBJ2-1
CASSTGQGHEQFF
TGTGCCAGTAGTACAGGACAGGGACATGAGCAGTTCTTC
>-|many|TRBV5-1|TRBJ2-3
CASRGPGTTDTQYF
TGCGCCAGCCGAGGGCCGGGAACCACAGATACGCAGTATTTT
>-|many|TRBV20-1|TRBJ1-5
CSASSSNQPQHF
TGCAGTGCTAGTAGTAGCAATCAGCCCCAGCATTTT
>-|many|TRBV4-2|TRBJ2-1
CASSQGTGWNEQFF
TGTGCCAGCAGCCAAGGCACAGGGTGGAATGAGCAGTTCTTC
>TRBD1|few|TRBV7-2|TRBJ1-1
CASSFSTGRYAEAFF
TGTGCCAGCAGCTTTTCGACAGGGAGGTACGCTGAAGCTTTCTTT
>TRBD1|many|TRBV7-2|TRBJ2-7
CASSDPGGTNSYEQYF
TGTGCCAGCAGCGACCCAGGGGGCACTAACTCCTACGAGCAGTACTTC
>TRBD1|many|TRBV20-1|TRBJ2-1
CSASRGNNEQFF
TGCAGTGCTTCCAGGGGGAACAATGAGCAGTTCTTC
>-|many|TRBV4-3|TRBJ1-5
CASSQDHVGSGNQPQHF
TGCGCCAGCAGCCAAGATCATGTCGGGTCGGGCAATCAGCCCCAGCATTTT